What follows is one TCR beta chain and its context. Its antigen is not known. This record belongs to a study of OX40 agonist ivuxolimab in advanced cancers. On the study more broadly: Every 2 weeks, patients got intravenous ivuxolimab at one of six dose levels (0.01-10 mg/kg). The dose-escalation cohort was roughly 84% male, with a mean age of around 60 years, ranging about 23 to 80. Partial responses occurred in Three dose-escalation patients, one with hepatocellular carcinoma and two with cutaneous melanoma.

The study, taken as a whole, reports: More expanded clones were seen, on average, in CD8+ T cells than in CD4+.

Libraries were prepared by immunoSEQ multiplex PCR; TCRdb keeps only in-frame clonotypes and omits some of them. The table lists tens of thousands of clones, 90% of them singletons. V shed 7 bases and J shed 6 bases, with 13 bases lying between them. The germline gives CDR1 LGHNT, CDR2 FRNRAP. CDR3 length: 13 residues. The rearrangement joins TRBV12-5 to TRBJ2-1, with D maybe TRBD1 (6 bases). The sample consisted of CD4+ or CD8+ T cells sorted from blood, taken in a trial of the OX40 agonist ivuxolimab. The clonotype originates from an adult with an advanced solid tumor such as melanoma, head and neck, liver or kidney cancer. This chain's CDR3 is CASEVGGFNEQFF. The CDR3 DNA is TGTGCTAGTGAGGTAGGGGGATTCAATGAGCAGTTCTTC. Filled out from reference TRBV12-5 and TRBJ2-1, the complete variable domain reads DARVTQTPRHKVTEMGQEVTMRCQPILGHNTVFWYRQTMMQGLELLAYFRNRAPLDDSGMPKDRFSAEMPDATLATLKIQPSEPRDSAVYFCASEVGGFNEQFFGPGTRLTVL.